Below are 28 T cell receptor beta chains sequenced from a single sample in a study of T cells in Graves' hyperthyroidism and ophthalmopathy (dated by TCRdb to the late 2010s). The library was built by means of multiplex PCR. The data were produced on an Illumina HiSeq 2000. The TCR beta CDR3 regions were amplified from RNA transcripts. The first round of RT-PCR for the TCR CDR3 was performed with the HTBI primer set and the Qiagen OneStep RT-PCR kit. TCRdb ran its own pipeline on the public reads, namely fastp trimming at Q25 and MiXCR clone calling, and kept in-frame beta chains. Rows are combined by CDR3 protein, so each entry shows the most common genes and DNA. The sample data list about 270,000 distinct CDR3 sequences, and less than 30% of these were observed just once. The ten largest make up more than 25% of the sample. Sample: blood. Every receptor here comes from a man in his forties with Graves' hyperthyroidism that later progressed to Graves' ophthalmopathy.

This clonotype was observed at least ten times. A much larger clone sits a single nucleotide away, making a read error possible. The CDR3 region is CASSLGPGEAFF. In nucleotides, the CDR3 is TGTGCCAGCAGCTTAGGTCCGGGAGAAGCTTTCTTT. The rearrangement links TRBV7-2 to TRBJ1-1, with D unclear. The germline CDR1 and CDR2 sequences are SGHTA and FQGNSA. V lost 1 base to trimming and J lost 8 bases, with 8 bases between them. The CDR3 spans 12 residues.

This clonotype has at least ten counts. This sequence joins TRBV6-1 and TRBJ1-1; tentatively, D is TRBD1 (6 bases). The germline V gene encodes CDR1 MNHNS and CDR2 SASEGT. Between the trimmed V and J ends, which lost 8 bases and 9 bases, there was a span of 19 bases. CDR3 length equals 13 residues. The CDR3 bases are TGTGCCAGCGACCCCCCGCAGGGGCGTAAAGCTTTCTTT. Translated, it gives CASDPPQGRKAFF.

The J gene is TRBJ1-5, the V gene TRBV29-1; 8 nucleotides match TRBD1. The CDR3 length is 13 residues. The J segment lost 1 base and the V segment lost 7 bases, leaving 3 bases of the junction unmatched. Germline V CDR1 and CDR2: SQVTM, ANQGSEA. DNA for the CDR3: TGCAGCGCCGGACAGGGAAGCAATCAGCCCCAGCATTTT. Amino acids: CSAGQGSNQPQHF.

This clonotype was seen more than once but under ten times. The chain has TRBV6-1 and TRBJ1-3; 7 bases agree with TRBD1. The CDR3 runs to 14 residues. The V gene end was trimmed by 2 bases and the J gene end by 4 bases; junction bases not matched to a gene: 2. Per germline, CDR1 MNHNS and CDR2 SASEGT. The CDR3 spells CASSEWTGGNTIYF. The CDR3 DNA reads as TGTGCCAGCAGTGAATGGACAGGCGGAAACACCATATATTTT.

This clonotype was counted many times. The J gene is TRBJ2-4, the V gene TRBV19, with D tentatively TRBD1 or TRBD2 (5 bases each). CDR3 length equals 13 residues. CDR1 LNHDA and CDR2 SQIVND come from the germline V gene (reference sequence). V lost 6 bases and J lost 5, with 11 bases in between. CDR3 sequence reads: CASSNVGENIQYF. The CDR3 DNA follows: TGTGCCAGTAGCAATGTGGGGGAAAACATTCAGTACTTC.

This clonotype has at least ten counts. The V gene is TRBV20-1, the J gene TRBJ1-5; D is unclear. Germline lookup yields CDR1 DFQATT and CDR2 SNEGSKA (reference sequence). This CDR3 region has 11 residues. The V end was cut by 3 bases, the J end by 15 bases, with 15 bases between. The CDR3: CSASSFGRWHF. The CDR3 coding sequence is TGCAGTGCTAGCTCTTTCGGGAGGTGGCATTTT.

This chain connects TRBV29-1 to TRBJ2-7; D is possibly TRBD2 (6 bases). The CDR3 length is 13 residues. V lost 1 base, J lost 6 bases, and 13 bases lay in between. Germline CDR1 SQVTM, CDR2 ANQGSEA. CDR3 loop: CSVEGFWGVEQYF. CDR3 DNA: TGCAGCGTTGAAGGCTTTTGGGGGGTCGAGCAGTACTTC.

This clonotype was recorded at least ten times. V and J are TRBV5-1 and TRBJ1-1, with D maybe TRBD1 (5 bases). CDR3 length equals 15 residues. CDR1 SGHRS and CDR2 YFSETQ come from the germline V gene. V was trimmed by 8 bases and J by 7 bases, leaving 24 bases between them. The CDR3 sequence is CASRRDFKRADEAFF. For the CDR3, the DNA is TGCGCCAGTCGGCGGGACTTTAAAAGAGCAGATGAAGCTTTCTTT. Complete variable domain (other parts from reference TRBV5-1 and TRBJ1-1): KAGVTQTPRYLIKTRGQQVTLSCSPISGHRSVSWYQQTPGQGLQFLFEYFSETQRNKGNFPGRFSGRQFSNSRSEMNVSTLELGDSALYLCASRRDFKRADEAFFGQGTRLTVV.

This clonotype has a count of ten or more. The chain couples TRBV5-1 to TRBJ2-5; the D call may be TRBD1 or TRBD2 (7 bases each). The CDR3 length is 15 residues. CDR1 is SGHRS, CDR2 YFSETQ, per germline. Trimming removed 4 bases from V and 4 bases from J, with 17 bases in between. The CDR3 region is CASSKTRGRAETQYF. For the CDR3, the DNA is TGCGCCAGCAGCAAAACCAGGGGGAGGGCAGAGACCCAGTACTTC.

In this sample, this clonotype turned up many times. V and J are TRBV5-1 and TRBJ2-1; 10 bases map to TRBD2. CDR1 and CDR2 (germline): SGHRS, YFSETQ. Germline trimming cut 2 bases from V and 1 base from J; bases unmatched to any gene: 6. This CDR3 contains 17 residues. The CDR3 is CASSFVAGGASYNEQFF. CDR3 sequence (DNA): TGCGCCAGCAGCTTTGTAGCGGGAGGTGCGTCCTACAATGAGCAGTTCTTC.

The chain joins TRBV9 to TRBJ1-5; D perhaps matches TRBD1 (5 bases). CDR1 and CDR2 from the germline V gene are SGDLS and YYNGEE. Trimming took 3 bases from V and 5 from J, leaving 12 bases between them. This CDR3 has 14 amino acids. CDR3 DNA: TGTGCCAGCAGCGCCGACAGAGACCATCAGCCCCAGCATTTT. It translates to CASSADRDHQPQHF.

In its sample, this clonotype was seen many times. An end of the junction differs from the germline gene, which may be a read error. CDR3 sequence (DNA): TGTGCCAGCAAAGCACGGACTAGGGAGAACGCTGAAGCTTTCTTT. This sequence encodes CASKARTRENAEAFF. The chain has TRBV4-2 and TRBJ1-1; D unresolved. The CDR3 has 15 residues. Germline-derived CDR1 and CDR2 are LGHNA and YNFKEQ.

The chain carries TRBV27 and TRBJ2-7; 12 nucleotides match TRBD2. The germline V gene has CDR1 MNHEY and CDR2 SMNVEV (reference sequence). CDR3 length: 17 residues. The ends lost 5 bases at V and 6 bases at J; junction bases unmatched: 14. CDR3 bases: TGTGCCAGCAGTACGACTTCGACTAGCGGGAGATGGGGCGAGCAGTACTTC. It yields the protein CASSTTSTSGRWGEQYF.

V gene TRBV6-1 combines with J gene TRBJ1-5, with 10 nucleotides matching TRBD1. The trim removed 7 bases at V and 6 bases at J, leaving 6 bases unmatched. The CDR3 runs to 14 residues. CDR1 and CDR2 (germline): MNHNS, SASEGT. CDR3 nucleotides: TGTGCCAGCACCAACAGGGACAGGGGTCAGCCCCAGCATTTT. This codes for CASTNRDRGQPQHF.

This clonotype was counted many times. The rearrangement links TRBV3-1 to TRBJ1-2, with D possibly matching TRBD1 (5 bases). Per the germline V gene, CDR1 is LGHDT and CDR2 is YNNKEL (reference sequence). This CDR3 contains 13 residues. V was trimmed by 4 bases and J by 2 bases, leaving 8 bases between them. CDR3: CASSRRQNYGYTF. CDR3 nucleotide sequence: TGTGCCAGCAGCCGGAGACAGAACTATGGCTACACCTTC.

This clonotype was counted ten times or more. The chain combines TRBV24-1 with TRBJ2-2, with TRBD2 matching over 8 bases. Per the germline V gene, CDR1 is KGHDR and CDR2 is SFDVKD. V trimming: 4 bases; J trimming: 0 bases; junction bases outside the gene matches: 3. This CDR3 comprises 16 residues. This chain's CDR3 is CATSDGRAPNTGELFF. Here the CDR3 DNA reads TGTGCCACCAGTGACGGGAGGGCACCGAACACCGGGGAGCTGTTTTTT.

This clonotype was counted at least ten times. The chain is built from TRBV29-1 and TRBJ2-5; D unclear. Germline V gives CDR1 SQVTM, CDR2 ANQGSEA. The V end lost 4 bases, the J end lost 5 bases, and 11 bases lay between the germline ends. The CDR3 is 12 amino acids. For the CDR3, the DNA is TGCAGCGTTGGAGACCGGGCGGAGACCCAGTACTTC. Its protein is CSVGDRAETQYF.

This clonotype was recorded at least ten times. The chain is built from TRBV12-3 or TRBV12-4 and TRBJ1-6, with 7 bases matching TRBD1. Germline trimming cut 2 bases from V and 7 bases from J; bases unmatched to any gene: 8. The CDR3 covers 16 residues. CDR3 amino acids: CASSLSRTGANSPLHF. The CDR3 DNA reads as TGTGCCAGCAGTTTATCCCGGACAGGAGCCAATTCACCCCTCCACTTT.

This clonotype was seen a handful of times. This sequence joins TRBV6-5 and TRBJ1-2; D ambiguous. Germline lookup yields CDR1 MNHEY and CDR2 SVGAGI. This CDR3 contains 14 residues. V was shortened by 2 bases and J by 6 bases, with 13 bases between the two germline ends. The CDR3 DNA is TGTGCCAGCAGTTACGAGGCGGCTGCCGATGGCTACACCTTC. Protein product: CASSYEAAADGYTF.

Ten or more counts support this clonotype. This chain uses TRBV15 with TRBJ2-5; D is unclear. The V gene's germline CDR1 is LNHNV and CDR2 YYDKDF (reference sequence). The germline V and J ends were trimmed by 0 bases and 5 bases, with 13 bases remaining between them. The CDR3 length is 15 residues. CDR3 amino acids: CATSRDPGSPETQYF. Here the CDR3 DNA reads TGTGCCACCAGCAGAGATCCCGGAAGTCCTGAGACCCAGTACTTC.

In its sample, this clonotype was seen many times. This chain joins TRBV6-1 and TRBJ2-7; the D is unclear. The CDR3 totals 15 residues. V shed 7 bases and J shed 3 bases, with 19 bases lying between them. Germline values: CDR1 MNHNS, CDR2 SASEGT. The CDR3 sequence: CASTVSTAIGYEQYF. The CDR3 region has the DNA TGTGCCAGCACCGTTTCGACCGCGATAGGCTACGAGCAGTACTTC.

The V and J genes are TRBV27 and TRBJ2-5; 8 bases agree with TRBD2. V was pared by 3 bases and J by 1 base, with 7 bases of the junction left unmatched. The germline CDR1 and CDR2 sequences are MNHEY and SMNVEV (reference sequence). The CDR3 length is 16 residues. This chain's CDR3 is CASSLSIAGTQETQYF. For the CDR3, the DNA is TGTGCCAGCAGTTTGTCGATAGCGGGGACCCAAGAGACCCAGTACTTC.

This sequence joins TRBV5-1 and TRBJ2-7; 8 bases align to TRBD2. V lost 5 bases and J lost 2; bases outside the gene matches: 6. Per the germline V gene, CDR1 is SGHRS and CDR2 is YFSETQ. The CDR3 is 14 residues long. The CDR3 nucleotides are TGCGCCAGCAGGATCGGTAGCGGGGCCTACGAGCAGTACTTC. This encodes CASRIGSGAYEQYF. Variable domain in full (rest from reference TRBV5-1 and TRBJ2-7): KAGVTQTPRYLIKTRGQQVTLSCSPISGHRSVSWYQQTPGQGLQFLFEYFSETQRNKGNFPGRFSGRQFSNSRSEMNVSTLELGDSALYLCASRIGSGAYEQYFGPGTRLTVT.

This clonotype was found many times. The rearrangement joins TRBV6-1 to TRBJ1-5; D is unclear. The germline V gene encodes CDR1 MNHNS and CDR2 SASEGT. V was shortened by 4 bases and J by 2 bases, with 6 bases between the two germline ends. The CDR3 is 13 residues long. CDR3 amino acids: CASSARRNQPQHF. In nucleotides, the CDR3 is TGTGCCAGCAGTGCCAGGCGCAATCAGCCCCAGCATTTT.

Ten or more counts support this clonotype. The chain employs TRBV28 and TRBJ1-2, with D tentatively TRBD1 (6 bases). This CDR3 region has 14 residues. Trimming cost V 2 bases and J 4 bases, with 11 bases left between them. Per the germline V gene, CDR1 is MDHEN and CDR2 is SYDVKM. The CDR3 is CASSLLEGGYGYTF. The DNA of the CDR3 is TGTGCCAGCAGTTTACTCGAGGGGGGCTATGGCTACACCTTC.

This clonotype was recorded at least ten times. This chain uses TRBV5-1 with TRBJ2-5; no clear D. V was shortened by 4 bases and J by 2 bases, with 12 bases between the two germline ends. This CDR3 comprises 14 residues. Germline V lookup: CDR1 SGHRS, CDR2 YFSETQ. This CDR3 is CASSPETVQETQYF. In DNA, the CDR3 is TGCGCCAGCAGCCCTGAGACTGTGCAAGAGACCCAGTACTTC.

This clonotype was seen just once. This chain uses TRBV20-1 with TRBJ2-7; 7 positions match TRBD2. This CDR3 has 13 amino acids. Germline V lookup: CDR1 DFQATT, CDR2 SNEGSKA (reference sequence). The V and J ends lost 3 bases and 3 bases, in that order; junction bases with no gene match: 5. The CDR3 coding sequence is TGCAGTGCTAGGGGACTATCTCGCTACGAGCAGTACTTC. It encodes CSARGLSRYEQYF.

This clonotype appeared many times. The chain joins TRBV12-5 to TRBJ2-3; D is ambiguous. Looked up from germline, CDR1 is LGHNT and CDR2 is FRNRAP. V dropped 6 bases and J dropped 0 bases, with 10 bases sitting between them. The CDR3 is 14 amino acids. The CDR3 reads CASGSRPSTDTQYF. The CDR3 DNA follows: TGTGCTAGTGGGTCTAGACCTAGCACAGATACGCAGTATTTT.